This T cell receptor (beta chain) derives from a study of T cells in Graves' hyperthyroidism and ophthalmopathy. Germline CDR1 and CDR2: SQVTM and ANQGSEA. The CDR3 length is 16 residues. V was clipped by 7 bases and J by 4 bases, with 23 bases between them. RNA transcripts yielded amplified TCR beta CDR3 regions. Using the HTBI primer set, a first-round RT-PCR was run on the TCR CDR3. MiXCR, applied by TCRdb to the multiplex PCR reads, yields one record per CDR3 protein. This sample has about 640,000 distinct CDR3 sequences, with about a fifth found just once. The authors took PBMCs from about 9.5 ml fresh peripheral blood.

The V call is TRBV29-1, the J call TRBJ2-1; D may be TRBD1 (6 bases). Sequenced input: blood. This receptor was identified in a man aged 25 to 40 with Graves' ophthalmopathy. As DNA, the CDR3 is TGCAGCGCCCCTTTATTACGGACAGCGACTTACAATGAGCAGTTCTTC. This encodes CSAPLLRTATYNEQFF.